This entry describes one T cell receptor (beta chain). The target of this receptor is not known. No much larger clone exists at a distance of one base, and base qualities are not known. These data originate in a study of beta chain features in type 1 diabetes (dated by TCRdb to between 2018 and 2020). For the study in its entirety: Mean age, gender distribution, total cell number and subset yield were not different between patients and healthy donors. A total of approximately 100 million sorted cells were examined across all samples, and the number of cells per subset was strongly correlated with RNA yield. In the study, TCRB repertoires of sorted circulating CD4+ T cell subsets from recently diagnosed type 1 diabetes patients were compared with those of matched healthy donors. Regulatory and stem cell-like memory subsets were obtained from only 8 patients and about 8 healthy donors, while naive and central memory subsets were obtained from all 28 donors. The research as a whole found: Because the HLA sub-analyses included only small numbers of individuals, any influence of HLA type on TCRB rearrangement was left unresolved. In all four CD4+ subsets, TCRB CDR3 length was moderately but significantly shorter in type 1 diabetes patients. At VDJ recombination sites, type 1 diabetes patients had fewer insertions and more deleted nucleotides, which implies abnormalities in thymic rearrangement. Because cDNA was sequenced instead of genomic DNA, highly expressing activated cells could be over-represented, though the groups showed no difference in activation or CD3 levels. Shorter templates might have been favored by PCR, but patient and control samples were amplified and corrected together, so both groups would have been affected equally by any skew. Naive, central memory and regulatory TCRB repertoires appeared more similar among patients than among healthy donors.

The entire isolated RNA was reverse transcribed using the High Capacity cDNA Reverse Transcription Kit, and thus expressed TCRB transcripts were sequenced. Deep immunoSEQ sequencing was applied to naive, central memory and regulatory T cell samples, giving an average of around 3.8 million total reads per sample. Sorted cells were lysed in RLT buffer and RNA was extracted with DNase-treated RNeasy Micro or Mini kits, depending on cell number. Each cell subset was processed separately to prevent cross-contamination, with patient and healthy donor samples processed together. Using the immunoSEQ multiplex PCR, TCRB sequences were amplified from cDNA into 87-bp fragments spanning the CDR3 region. The amplicons were sequenced using the Illumina HiSeq platform. The source study handled its data this way. PCR bias was computationally corrected using synthetic template baselines, reads within Hamming distance 2 were collapsed, and singletons that could not be merged were discarded. Reads were aligned against IMGT to assign V, D and J genes, CDR3 length and insertions or deletions at six rearrangement sites. Within each subset, clonotype counts were normalized to sorted cell number, and only after that were true diversity and Gini coefficients computed with the tcR R package. The overlap coefficient, calculated on TCRB nucleotide sequences, was used to measure repertoire sharing. TCRdb carries this immuneACCESS record with in-frame sequences only. Its versions omit some clonotypes, under half of them owing to an unresolved V gene in the studies checked, with the rest unexplained. Clone size and the V and J calls come from that table; the DNA yielded D and trimming. This sample comprises about 150,000 clones, around a tenth of them detected only once. Jointly, the top ten make up under 0.55% of the sample.

Including the terminal cysteine and phenylalanine, the CDR3 comprises 13 residues. Only the CDR3 portion is preserved as DNA: 39 bases, with reading frame beginning at the first base. CDR1 and CDR2, per the germline V gene (reference sequence), are GTSNPN and SVGIG. Trimmed from V: 3 bases; trimmed from J: 7 bases; junction bases lacking a gene match: 4. From each donor, a single peripheral blood sample of 90 to 150 mL on average was drawn into heparinised tubes. A BD FACSAria II and a panel including CD45RO, CCR7, CD25, CD127, CD95 and CD27 were used to sort naive, central memory, regulatory and stem cell-like memory CD4+ T cells. Every sorted population had a purity above 95%. PBMCs were separated immediately by Lymphoprep density gradient centrifugation and were stained directly, without being cultured. So that batch effects would be minimized, each experiment stained and sorted samples in pairs, pairing one healthy donor with one patient.

The rearrangement joined TRBV30 to TRBJ1-5, and TRBD1 matches 9 of the central bases. Sequencing was performed on central memory CD4+ T cells from blood. This TCR was recovered from a man younger than 45 with type 1 diabetes. The DNA sequence reads TGTGCCTGGAGCCCAGGACAGGGGCAGCCCCAGCATTTT. It translates to CAWSPGQGQPQHF. The reference TRBV30 and TRBJ1-5 proteins fill in what lies around the CDR3, so the full variable domain reads SQTIHQWPATLVQPVGSPLSLECTVEGTSNPNLYWYRQAAGRGLQLLFYSVGIGQISSEVPQNLSASRPQDRQFILSSKKLLLSDSGFYLCAWSPGQGQPQHFGDGTRLSIL.